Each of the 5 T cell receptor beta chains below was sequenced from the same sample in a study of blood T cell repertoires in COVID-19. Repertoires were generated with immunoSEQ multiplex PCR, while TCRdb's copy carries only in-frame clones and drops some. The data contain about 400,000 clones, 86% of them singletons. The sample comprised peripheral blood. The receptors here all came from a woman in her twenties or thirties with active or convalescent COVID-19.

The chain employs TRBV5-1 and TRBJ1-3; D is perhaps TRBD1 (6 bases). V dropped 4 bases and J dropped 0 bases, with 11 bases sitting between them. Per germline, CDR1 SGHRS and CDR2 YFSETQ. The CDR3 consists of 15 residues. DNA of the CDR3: TGCGCCAGCAGCGCAGGGACAAGCTCTGGAAACACCATATATTTT. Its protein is CASSAGTSSGNTIYF.

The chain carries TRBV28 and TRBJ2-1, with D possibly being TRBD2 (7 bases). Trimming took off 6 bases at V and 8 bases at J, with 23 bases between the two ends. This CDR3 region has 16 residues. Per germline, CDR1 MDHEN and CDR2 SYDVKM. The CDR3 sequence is CASRGAGLREIYEQFF. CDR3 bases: TGTGCCAGCAGGGGGGCGGGTTTGCGGGAGATATATGAGCAGTTCTTC.

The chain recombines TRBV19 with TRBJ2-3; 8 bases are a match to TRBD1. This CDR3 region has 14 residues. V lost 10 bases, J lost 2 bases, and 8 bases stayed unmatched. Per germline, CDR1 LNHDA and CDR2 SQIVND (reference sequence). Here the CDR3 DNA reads TGTGCCACCAGGGACAGGATTTCCACAGATACGCAGTATTTT. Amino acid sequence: CATRDRISTDTQYF.

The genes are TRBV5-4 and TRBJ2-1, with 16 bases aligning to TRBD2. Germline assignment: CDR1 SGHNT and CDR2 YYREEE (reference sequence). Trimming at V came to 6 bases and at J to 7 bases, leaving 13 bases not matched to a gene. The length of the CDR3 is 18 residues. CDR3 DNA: TGTGCCAGCACAGCTTCGGGACTAGCGGGAGGGCCATTTAATGAGCAGTTCTTC. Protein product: CASTASGLAGGPFNEQFF.

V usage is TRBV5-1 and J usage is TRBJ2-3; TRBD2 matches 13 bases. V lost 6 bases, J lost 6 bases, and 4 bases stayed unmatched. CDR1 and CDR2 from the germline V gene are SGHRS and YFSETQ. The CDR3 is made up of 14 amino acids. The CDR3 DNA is TGCGCCAGCACAACTAGCGGGGGGGAGGATACGCAGTATTTT. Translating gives CASTTSGGEDTQYF. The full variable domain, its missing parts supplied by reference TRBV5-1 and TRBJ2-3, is KAGVTQTPRYLIKTRGQQVTLSCSPISGHRSVSWYQQTPGQGLQFLFEYFSETQRNKGNFPGRFSGRQFSNSRSEMNVSTLELGDSALYLCASTTSGGEDTQYFGPGTRLTVL.